This is a list of T cell receptor beta chains from one sample in a study of T cell changes during pregnancy in multiple sclerosis. The data were produced by immunoSEQ multiplex PCR, yet TCRdb's version contains in-frame clones alone and is incomplete. In the table there are 100,000 or so clones, 90% to 95% of which are singletons. The sample was peripheral blood, taken in the first trimester of pregnancy. All receptors derive from a female donor with multiple sclerosis, enrolled in a pregnancy study. Both conserved end residues are part of each CDR3. D genes are given only for firm matches. Some rows mark clone size as missing; the rest say once, few, many or name a class of expanded clone.

D gene	V gene	J gene	clone size	CDR3 protein	CDR3 DNA
-	TRBV13	TRBJ1-6	-	CASSLGGSAYNSPLHF	TGTGCCAGCAGCTTGGGGGGGTCGGCCTATAATTCACCCCTCCACTTT
-	TRBV4-1	TRBJ2-7	-	CASPVEQYF	TGCGCCAGTCCGGTCGAGCAGTACTTC
-	TRBV21-1	TRBJ1-4	-	CASSNVGSTNEKLFF	TGTGCCAGCAGCAATGTGGGCTCAACTAATGAAAAACTGTTTTTT
-	TRBV9	TRBJ1-6	few	CASSVGGSYSPLHF	TGTGCCAGCAGCGTAGGGGGCAGCTATTCACCCCTCCACTTT
-	TRBV11-2	TRBJ1-4	once	CASSSQGNEKLFF	TGTGCCAGCAGCTCCCAGGGTAATGAAAAACTGTTTTTT
TRBD2	TRBV19	TRBJ2-1	-	CASSILETSRDNEQFF	TGTGCCAGTAGTATACTCGAGACTAGCCGAGACAATGAGCAGTTCTTC
-	TRBV28	TRBJ1-3	once	CASSIGGSGNTIYF	TGTGCCAGCAGTATCGGGGGAAGTGGAAACACCATATATTTT
-	TRBV7-9	TRBJ1-1	-	CASSLVLGFPEAFF	TGTGCCAGCAGCTTAGTTCTAGGTTTTCCTGAAGCTTTCTTT
TRBD1	TRBV29-1	TRBJ2-7	-	CSVRTGDYEQYF	TGCAGCGTCAGGACAGGGGACTACGAGCAGTACTTC
-	TRBV11-1	TRBJ1-6	-	CASSLDRDNSPLHF	TGTGCCAGCAGCTTAGACAGGGATAATTCACCCCTCCACTTT
-	TRBV5-1	TRBJ1-4	-	CASSLALPGGEKLFF	TGCGCCAGCAGCTTGGCTCTCCCCGGGGGGGAAAAACTGTTTTTT
-	TRBV6-5	TRBJ2-3	-	CASSDPGAADTQYF	TGTGCCAGCAGTGACCCTGGGGCGGCAGATACGCAGTATTTT
TRBD1	TRBV18	TRBJ1-1	-	CASSDLDRGDTEAFF	TGTGCCAGCTCAGACCTTGACAGGGGTGACACTGAAGCTTTCTTT
-	TRBV7-9	TRBJ1-4	-	CASSSTPGGGTNEKLFF	TGTGCCAGCAGCTCAACCCCTGGGGGGGGAACTAATGAAAAACTGTTTTTT
-	TRBV10-3	TRBJ1-3	-	CAISDSGNTIYF	TGTGCCATCAGTGATTCGGGAAACACCATATATTTT
TRBD2	TRBV2	TRBJ2-7	-	CASSKRGEQYF	TGTGCCAGCAGCAAGCGGGGCGAGCAGTACTTC